This T cell receptor (beta chain) was sequenced during a study of Ad26.COV2.S vaccination and SARS-CoV-2 variants. Germline CDR1 reads SGHTA; CDR2 reads FQGNSA. Trimming removed 1 base at V and 4 bases at J, with 16 bases between. CDR3 length equals 16 residues. TCRdb's table, derived via immunoSEQ multiplex PCR, lists solely in-frame clones and lacks some. The sample lists under 150,000 clones, roughly 85% occurring once. Comment on this clone: Its target is unknown.

Study results and limitations: Total T cell responses were possibly underestimated by TCR breadth and depth analyses. Vaccinees and placebo recipients showed similar non-spike TCR breadth. Reportedly, spike-specific CD8+ and CD4+ T cell responses achieved substantial breadth once vaccination had taken place. Ad26.COV2.S recipients had broader spike-specific TCRs (P = 0.0014).

This receptor was taken from a human donor who had recovered from COVID-19. The sequences come from peripheral blood, collected after recovery from COVID-19. The genes are TRBV7-2 and TRBJ1-2; tentative D call: TRBD1 (6 bases). In DNA form, the CDR3 reads TGTGCCAGCAGCTTAGGTTTCCAGGGGTTAGCCTATGGCTACACCTTC. This gives the protein CASSLGFQGLAYGYTF.